Listed below are T cell receptor beta chains from one sample, sequenced in a study of patients and donors after allogeneic stem cell transplantation. TCRdb analysed the RT-PCR reads with MiXCR anew, one entry per CDR3 protein. The data contain more than 150,000 distinct CDR3 sequences, less than 45% of them singletons. Sequencing was performed on blood, either unsorted or a sorted T cell fraction (not recorded which). These receptors were obtained from a human donor who was either an allogeneic HSCT recipient or a stem cell or donor lymphocyte infusion donor (not recorded which). It is not recorded whose cells these are; they may come from a transplant donor. CDR3s include the opening cysteine and the closing phenylalanine or tryptophan. The order of the fields is D gene, J gene, V gene, clone size, CDR3 DNA, CDR3 protein. The D gene is left open where the match is weak. Size is stated for part of the rows, as once, few or many counts, or as a class when the clone is expanded.

.	TRBJ1-1	TRBV28	.	TGTGCCAGCAGTTATGACAGCTACACTGAAGCTTTCTTT	CASSYDSYTEAFF
.	TRBJ1-3	TRBV28	few	TGTGCCAGCAGTTCCCCCGGGGGGAACTCTGGAAACACCATATATTTT	CASSSPGGNSGNTIYF
.	TRBJ1-3	TRBV4-1	few	TGCGCCAGCAGCCAAGATACAGGTGGGGACACCATATATTTT	CASSQDTGGDTIYF
TRBD2	TRBJ2-1	TRBV19	.	TGTGCCAGTAGTATGAGACTAGCGGGAGCCAATGAGCAGTTCTTC	CASSMRLAGANEQFF
.	TRBJ2-7	TRBV5-6	.	TGTGCCAGCAGCTTGGGATCCGAAGAGCAGTACTTC	CASSLGSEEQYF
.	TRBJ2-4	TRBV6-2/TRBV6-3	.	TGTGCCAGCAGTTACTCGATAGCGGCGCATACCAAAAACATTCAGTACTTC	CASSYSIAAHTKNIQYF
TRBD2	TRBJ2-7	TRBV7-2	many	TGTGCCAGCAGCTCCTCACTAGCGGTGGGGGTCTACGAGCAGTACTTC	CASSSSLAVGVYEQYF
TRBD1	TRBJ1-5	TRBV24-1	few	TGTGCCACCGGGGGGACAGGGGATCAGCCCCAGCATTTT	CATGGTGDQPQHF
.	TRBJ2-1	TRBV11-2	many	TGTGCCAGCAGCTTAGCCGAGCAGTTCTTC	CASSLAEQFF
.	TRBJ2-2	TRBV11-2	.	TGTGCCAGCCCGCCGATTACAGGCTTGGACACCGGGGAGCTGTTTTTT	CASPPITGLDTGELFF
TRBD2	TRBJ2-1	TRBV4-1	.	TGCGCCAGCAGCCAAGTCCCTAGCGGGAGGAATAATGAGCAGTTCTTC	CASSQVPSGRNNEQFF
.	TRBJ1-1	TRBV20-1	few	TGCAGTGCTAGTTGGCCCTCGGACACTGAAGCTTTCTTT	CSASWPSDTEAFF
TRBD1	TRBJ1-2	TRBV5-1	.	TGCGCCAGCAGCTCGGGACAGGCCACGGGCTACACCTTC	CASSSGQATGYTF
TRBD1	TRBJ1-2	TRBV24-1	.	TGTGCCACCAGTGATCGTAGACAGGGCGTGTATGGCTACACCTTC	CATSDRRQGVYGYTF
TRBD2	TRBJ2-1	TRBV28	.	TGTGCCAGCAGTTTCACTAGCGGAGGCTACAATGAGCAGTTCTTC	CASSFTSGGYNEQFF
TRBD2	TRBJ2-7	TRBV5-1	.	TGCGCCAGCAGCCAGGAACTAGCGGTCCTCTACGAGCAGTACTTC	CASSQELAVLYEQYF
.	TRBJ2-3	TRBV6-6	.	TGTGCCAGCAGTTACGGGTCTAGCACAGATACGCAGTATTTT	CASSYGSSTDTQYF
.	TRBJ2-5	TRBV7-9	few	TGTGCCAGCAGCTTAGATACAGCGTACCAAGAGACCCAGTACTTC	CASSLDTAYQETQYF
TRBD1	TRBJ2-1	TRBV18	.	TGTGCCAGCACAGGGGACTACAATGAGCAGTTCTTC	CASTGDYNEQFF
.	TRBJ1-2	TRBV5-5	.	TGTGCCAGCAGCTCCAACAGGGCTGGCTACACCTTC	CASSSNRAGYTF
.	TRBJ1-2	TRBV5-1	.	TGCGCCAGCAGCTCACCGGAACACTATGGCTACACCTTC	CASSSPEHYGYTF
.	TRBJ2-7	TRBV9	.	TGTGCCAGCAGCGTAGGTACGGAACCTTACGAGCAGTACTTC	CASSVGTEPYEQYF